The sequence of this TCR beta chain was determined in a study of blood T cell repertoires in COVID-19. The method was immunoSEQ multiplex PCR; TCRdb's version includes in-frame clones alone and lacks a portion of them. The data contain about 230,000 clones, 81% of them seen just once; the ten biggest clones take up 7.9%. This CDR3 has 13 residues. Germline loops: CDR1 MDHEN, CDR2 SYDVKM. The germline V and J ends were trimmed by 2 bases and 4 bases, with 6 bases remaining between them. The V gene is TRBV28, the J gene TRBJ1-5, with unresolved D. The source material was peripheral blood. This TCR was sampled from a woman aged 80 or older with acute or convalescent COVID-19. The CDR3 loop reads CASSLTRNQPQHF. The CDR3 DNA reads TGTGCCAGCAGTTTAACGCGGAATCAGCCCCAGCATTTT.